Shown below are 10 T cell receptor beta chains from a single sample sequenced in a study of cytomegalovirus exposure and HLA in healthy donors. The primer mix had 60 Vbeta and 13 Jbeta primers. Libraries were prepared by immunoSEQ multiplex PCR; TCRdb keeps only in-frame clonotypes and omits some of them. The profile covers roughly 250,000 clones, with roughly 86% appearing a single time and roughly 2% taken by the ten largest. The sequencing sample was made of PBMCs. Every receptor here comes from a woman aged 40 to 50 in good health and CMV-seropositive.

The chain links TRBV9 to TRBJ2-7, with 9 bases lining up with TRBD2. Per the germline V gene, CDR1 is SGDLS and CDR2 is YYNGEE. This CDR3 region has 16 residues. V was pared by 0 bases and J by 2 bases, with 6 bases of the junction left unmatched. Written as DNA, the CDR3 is TGTGCCAGCAGCGTAGGGGTTAGCGGGAGACCCTACGAGCAGTACTTC. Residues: CASSVGVSGRPYEQYF. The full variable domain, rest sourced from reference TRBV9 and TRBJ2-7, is DSGVTQTPKHLITATGQRVTLRCSPRSGDLSVYWYQQSLDQGLQFLIQYYNGEERAKGNILERFSAQQFPDLHSELNLSSLELGDSALYFCASSVGVSGRPYEQYFGPGTRLTVT.

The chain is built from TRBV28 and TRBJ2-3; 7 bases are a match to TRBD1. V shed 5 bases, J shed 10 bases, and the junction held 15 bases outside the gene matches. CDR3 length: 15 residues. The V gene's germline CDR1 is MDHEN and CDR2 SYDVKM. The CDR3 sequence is CASSTRDRVLAAQYF. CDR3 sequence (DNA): TGTGCCAGCAGTACCCGGGACAGAGTCCTCGCGGCGCAGTATTTT.

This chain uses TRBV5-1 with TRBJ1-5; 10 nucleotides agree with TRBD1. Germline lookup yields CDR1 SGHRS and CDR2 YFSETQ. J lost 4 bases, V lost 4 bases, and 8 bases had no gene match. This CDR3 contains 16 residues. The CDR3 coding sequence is TGCGCCAGCAGCCCTGGAGGGGGACAGGGGAATCAGCCCCAGCATTTT. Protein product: CASSPGGGQGNQPQHF.

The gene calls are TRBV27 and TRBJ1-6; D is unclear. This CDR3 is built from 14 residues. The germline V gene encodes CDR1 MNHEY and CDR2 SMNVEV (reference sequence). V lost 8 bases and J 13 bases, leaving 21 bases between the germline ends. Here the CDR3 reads CASGEEAFGSPLHF. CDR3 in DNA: TGTGCCAGCGGTGAAGAGGCCTTTGGTAGCCCCCTCCACTTT.

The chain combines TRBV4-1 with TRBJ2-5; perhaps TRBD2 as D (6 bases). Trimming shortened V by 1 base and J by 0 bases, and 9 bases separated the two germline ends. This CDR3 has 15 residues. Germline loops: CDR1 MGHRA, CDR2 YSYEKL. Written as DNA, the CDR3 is TGCGCCAGCAGCCAAGTAGGCGGGAACCAAGAGACCCAGTACTTC. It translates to CASSQVGGNQETQYF.

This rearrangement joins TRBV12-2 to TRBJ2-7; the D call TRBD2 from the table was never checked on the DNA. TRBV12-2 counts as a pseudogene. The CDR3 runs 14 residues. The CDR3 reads CASRLRTKKDEQYF. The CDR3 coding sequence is TGTGCAAGTCGCTTAAGGACTAAAAAGGACGAGCAGTACTTC.

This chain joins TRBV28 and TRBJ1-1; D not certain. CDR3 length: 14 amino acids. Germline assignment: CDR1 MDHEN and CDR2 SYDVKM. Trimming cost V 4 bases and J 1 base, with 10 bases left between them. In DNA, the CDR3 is TGTGCCAGCAGTTACGGGTCACAGAACACTGAAGCTTTCTTT. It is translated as CASSYGSQNTEAFF.

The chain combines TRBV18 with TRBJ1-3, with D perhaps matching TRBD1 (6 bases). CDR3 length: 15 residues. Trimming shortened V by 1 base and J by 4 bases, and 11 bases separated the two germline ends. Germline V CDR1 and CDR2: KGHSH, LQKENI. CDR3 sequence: CASSPQTGAGNTIYF. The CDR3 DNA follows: TGTGCCAGCTCACCACAGACAGGTGCCGGAAACACCATATATTTT.

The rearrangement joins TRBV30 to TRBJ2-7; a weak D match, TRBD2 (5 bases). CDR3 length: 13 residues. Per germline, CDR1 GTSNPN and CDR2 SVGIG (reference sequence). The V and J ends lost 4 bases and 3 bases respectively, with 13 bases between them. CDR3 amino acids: CAWNPKADYEQYF. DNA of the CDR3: TGTGCCTGGAACCCAAAAGCGGACTACGAGCAGTACTTC. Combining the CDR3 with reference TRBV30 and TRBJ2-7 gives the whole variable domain SQTIHQWPATLVQPVGSPLSLECTVEGTSNPNLYWYRQAAGRGLQLLFYSVGIGQISSEVPQNLSASRPQDRQFILSSKKLLLSDSGFYLCAWNPKADYEQYFGPGTRLTVT.

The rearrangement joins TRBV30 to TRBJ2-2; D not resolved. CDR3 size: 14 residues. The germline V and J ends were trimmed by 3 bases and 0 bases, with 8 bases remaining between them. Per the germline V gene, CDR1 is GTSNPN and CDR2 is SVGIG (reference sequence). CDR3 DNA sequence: TGTGCCTGGAGCGCTAGGTCGAACACCGGGGAGCTGTTTTTT. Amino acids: CAWSARSNTGELFF.